This record concerns one T cell receptor beta chain sequence. This clone is judged medium-sized (0.01 to 0.1%). It has no known antigen specificity. Within one base of it there is no much larger clone, and no base qualities were kept. Library generation was performed with the immunoSEQ multiplex PCR assay. The clones in this table, taken by TCRdb from immuneACCESS, are in-frame only. Not every clone is retained; where verified, under half of the shortfall comes from an unresolved V gene, and the cause of the rest is unknown. Across this sample there are around 44,000 clones, with around 92% seen only once. The top ten hold under 1.5% of the sample. The data were obtained in a study of T cell changes during pregnancy in multiple sclerosis (dated by TCRdb to between 2018 and 2020). With respect to the entire study: The study examined how the T cell repertoire changed over the course of pregnancy in women with multiple sclerosis.

The germline V gene provides CDR1 SGHAT and CDR2 FQNNGV. The CDR3 runs 13 residues from the cysteine to the phenylalanine. Only the CDR3 region is kept as DNA, spanning 39 bases read in frame from base 1. V gives up 0 bases and J gives up 5 bases, and the segment between their germline ends measures 6 bases. In this chain, TRBV11-2 is recombined with TRBJ2-3; the D gene lacks a confident call. The clonotype originates from a female donor with multiple sclerosis, enrolled in a pregnancy study. Sequenced: peripheral blood. This receptor carries the CDR3 CASSLEYGDTQYF. The DNA sequence reads TGTGCCAGCAGCTTAGAGTACGGAGATACGCAGTATTTT.